This T cell receptor beta chain is from a study of cytomegalovirus exposure and HLA in healthy donors. About the study: Earlier, fewer than 140 million unique TCR beta sequences were recovered from roughly 180 million T cells by an analysis.

The study, taken as a whole, reports: It was approximately 150 TCR beta chains that were listed as cytomegalovirus-associated. Later analysis identified several of the most significant clusters that appeared linked to common viral pathogens.

Though probably carrying unrecorded immune exposures, donors were nominally healthy at sampling. For this clone: Its antigen is not identified.

The V and J ends lost 0 bases and 2 bases respectively, with 9 bases between them. Germline V CDR1 and CDR2: SGDLS, YYNGEE. The CDR3 runs 14 residues. In the PCR, 60 Vbeta and 13 Jbeta primers were used. Profiled with immunoSEQ multiplex PCR; TCRdb holds only in-frame clones, not every one. The sample shows 180,000 or so clones, almost 80% of them seen only once. Sequenced: PBMCs. The gene calls are TRBV9 and TRBJ2-7; D might be TRBD2 (5 bases). This TCR was recovered from a man aged 35 to 55 in good health and CMV-seropositive. The CDR3 DNA reads TGTGCCAGCAGCGTAGGGCTAGCAGCCTACGAGCAGTACTTC. This sequence encodes CASSVGLAAYEQYF. The entire variable domain, with the rest obtained from reference TRBV9 and TRBJ2-7, is as follows: DSGVTQTPKHLITATGQRVTLRCSPRSGDLSVYWYQQSLDQGLQFLIQYYNGEERAKGNILERFSAQQFPDLHSELNLSSLELGDSALYFCASSVGLAAYEQYFGPGTRLTVT.